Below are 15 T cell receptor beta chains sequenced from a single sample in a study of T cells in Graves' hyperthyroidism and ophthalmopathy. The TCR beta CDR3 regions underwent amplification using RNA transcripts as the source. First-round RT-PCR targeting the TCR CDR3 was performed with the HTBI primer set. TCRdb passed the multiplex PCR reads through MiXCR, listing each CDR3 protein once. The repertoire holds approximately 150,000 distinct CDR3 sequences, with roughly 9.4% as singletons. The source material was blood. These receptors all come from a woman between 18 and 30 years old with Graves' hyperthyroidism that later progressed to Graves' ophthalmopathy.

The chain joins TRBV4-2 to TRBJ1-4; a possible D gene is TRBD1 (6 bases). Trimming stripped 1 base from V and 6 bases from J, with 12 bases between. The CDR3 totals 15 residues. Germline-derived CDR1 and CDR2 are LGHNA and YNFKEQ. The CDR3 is CASSQGVGQHEKLFF. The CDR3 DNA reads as TGTGCCAGCAGCCAAGGGGTTGGACAGCATGAAAAACTGTTTTTT.

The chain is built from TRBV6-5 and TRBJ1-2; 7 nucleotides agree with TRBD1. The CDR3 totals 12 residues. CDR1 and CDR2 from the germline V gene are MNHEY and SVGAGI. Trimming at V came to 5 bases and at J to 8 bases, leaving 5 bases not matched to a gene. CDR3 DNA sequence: TGTGCCAGCAGTAACAGGGGTGGAGGCTACACCTTC. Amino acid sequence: CASSNRGGGYTF.

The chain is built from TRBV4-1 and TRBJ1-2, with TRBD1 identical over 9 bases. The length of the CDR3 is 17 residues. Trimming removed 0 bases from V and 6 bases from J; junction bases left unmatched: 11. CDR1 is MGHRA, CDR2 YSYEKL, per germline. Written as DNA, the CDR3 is TGCGCCAGCAGCCAAGATCCCGACCTCGGACAGGGGAATGGCTACACCTTC. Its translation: CASSQDPDLGQGNGYTF.

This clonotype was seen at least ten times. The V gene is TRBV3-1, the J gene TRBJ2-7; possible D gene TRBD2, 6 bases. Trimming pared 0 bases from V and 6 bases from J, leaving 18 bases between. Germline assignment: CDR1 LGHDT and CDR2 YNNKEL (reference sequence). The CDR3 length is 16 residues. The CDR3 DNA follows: TGTGCCAGCAGCCAAGATGCCGCAGGACTATGGGGCGAGCAGTACTTC. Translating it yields CASSQDAAGLWGEQYF.

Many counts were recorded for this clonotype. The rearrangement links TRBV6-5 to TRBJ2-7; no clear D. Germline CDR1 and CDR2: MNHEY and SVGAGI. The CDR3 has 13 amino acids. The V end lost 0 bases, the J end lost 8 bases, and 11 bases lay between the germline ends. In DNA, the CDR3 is TGTGCCAGCAGTTACTCGATTAGTTATAAGCAGTACTTC. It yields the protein CASSYSISYKQYF.

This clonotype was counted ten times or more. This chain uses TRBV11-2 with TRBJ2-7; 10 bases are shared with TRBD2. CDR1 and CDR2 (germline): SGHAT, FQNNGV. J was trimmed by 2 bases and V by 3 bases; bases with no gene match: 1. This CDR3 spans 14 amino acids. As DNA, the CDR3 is TGTGCCAGCAGCTTGCTAGCGGGGGCCTACGAGCAGTACTTC. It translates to CASSLLAGAYEQYF.

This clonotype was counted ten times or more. CDR3 nucleotide sequence: TGTGCCAGCAGCTCCAGGGGGCGCGTTACGAACACTGAAGCTTTCTTT. Translated: CASSSRGRVTNTEAFF. The chain employs TRBV7-9 and TRBJ1-1; 8 nucleotides align to TRBD1. CDR1 and CDR2 from the germline V gene are SEHNR and FQNEAQ (reference sequence). Trimming took 4 bases from V and 1 from J; bases not matched to a gene: 8. This CDR3 contains 16 residues.

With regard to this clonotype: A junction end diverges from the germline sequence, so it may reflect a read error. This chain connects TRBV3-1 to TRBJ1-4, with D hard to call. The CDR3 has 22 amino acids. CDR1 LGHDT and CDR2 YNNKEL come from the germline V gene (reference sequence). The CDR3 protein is CASSQDGVSGFIGDAGSEELFF. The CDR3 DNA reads TGTGCCAGCAGCCAAGACGGTGTTTCAGGTTTTATCGGGGATGCAGGATCTGAAGAACTGTTTTTT.

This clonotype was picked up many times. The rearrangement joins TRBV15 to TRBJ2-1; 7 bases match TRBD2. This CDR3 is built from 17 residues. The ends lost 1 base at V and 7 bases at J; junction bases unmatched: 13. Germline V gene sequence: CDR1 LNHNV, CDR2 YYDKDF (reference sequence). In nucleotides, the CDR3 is TGTGCCACCAGCAGAGTGATAGGCGGGAGAGGTAATAATGAGCAGTTCTTC. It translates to CATSRVIGGRGNNEQFF.

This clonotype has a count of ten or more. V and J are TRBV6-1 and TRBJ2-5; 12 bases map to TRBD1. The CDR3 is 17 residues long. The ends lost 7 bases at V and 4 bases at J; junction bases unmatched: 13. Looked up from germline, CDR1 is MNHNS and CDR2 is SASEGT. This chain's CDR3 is CASTLGWGTGGRETQYF. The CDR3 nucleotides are TGTGCCAGCACCTTAGGGTGGGGGACAGGGGGCCGAGAGACCCAGTACTTC.

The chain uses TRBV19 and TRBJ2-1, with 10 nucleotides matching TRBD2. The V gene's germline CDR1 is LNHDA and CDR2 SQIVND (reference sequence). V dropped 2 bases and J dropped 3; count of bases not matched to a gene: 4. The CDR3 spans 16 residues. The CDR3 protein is CASSILAGEFYNEQFF. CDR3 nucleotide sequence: TGTGCCAGTAGTATACTAGCGGGAGAGTTCTACAATGAGCAGTTCTTC.

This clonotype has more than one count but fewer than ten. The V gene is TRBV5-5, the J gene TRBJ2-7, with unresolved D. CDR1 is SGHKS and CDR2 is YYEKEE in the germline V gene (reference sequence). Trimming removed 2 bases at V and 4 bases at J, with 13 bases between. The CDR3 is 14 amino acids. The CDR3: CASSFWVVRYEQYF. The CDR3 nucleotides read TGTGCCAGCAGCTTTTGGGTCGTGAGGTACGAGCAGTACTTC.

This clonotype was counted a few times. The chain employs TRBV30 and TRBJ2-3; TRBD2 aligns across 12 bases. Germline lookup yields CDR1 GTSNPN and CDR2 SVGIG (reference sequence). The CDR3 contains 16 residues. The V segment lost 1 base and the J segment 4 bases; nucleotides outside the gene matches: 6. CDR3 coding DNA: TGTGCCTGGAGTGCGGCTAGCGGGGGGGCCCCAGATACGCAGTATTTT. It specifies CAWSAASGGAPDTQYF.

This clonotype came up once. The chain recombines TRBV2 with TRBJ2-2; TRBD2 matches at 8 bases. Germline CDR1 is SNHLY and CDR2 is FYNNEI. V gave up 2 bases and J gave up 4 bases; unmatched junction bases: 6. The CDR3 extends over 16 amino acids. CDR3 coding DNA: TGTGCCAGCAGTGAATTCAGCGGGAGTTCCACCGGGGAGCTGTTTTTT. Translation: CASSEFSGSSTGELFF.

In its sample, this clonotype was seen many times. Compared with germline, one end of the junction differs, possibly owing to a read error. In DNA form, the CDR3 reads TGTGCTAGCAGCCTGGACGTCGGGGGGGCAGAGACCCAGTACTTC. Its protein product is CASSLDVGGAETQYF. The chain carries TRBV7-7 and TRBJ2-5, with 8 positions matching TRBD2. Germline CDR1 SSHAT, CDR2 FNYEAQ (reference sequence). CDR3 length: 15 amino acids.